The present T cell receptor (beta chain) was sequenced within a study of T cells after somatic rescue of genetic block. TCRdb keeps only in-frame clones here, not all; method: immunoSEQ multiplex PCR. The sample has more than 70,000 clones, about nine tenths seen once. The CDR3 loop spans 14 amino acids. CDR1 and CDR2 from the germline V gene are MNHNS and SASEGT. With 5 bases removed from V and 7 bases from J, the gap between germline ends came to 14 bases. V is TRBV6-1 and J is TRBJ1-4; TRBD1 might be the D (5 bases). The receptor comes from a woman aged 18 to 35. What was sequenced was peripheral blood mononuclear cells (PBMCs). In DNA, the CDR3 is TGTGCCAGCAGTTCAAAGGAAAGGGGTGAAAAACTGTTTTTT. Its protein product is CASSSKERGEKLFF.